A single sample gave rise to the 18 T cell receptor beta chains below, sequenced in a study of metastatic and nonmetastatic thyroid tumors. Not a single patient had been given any form of treatment at any point before undergoing thyroid surgery. TCRdb reassembled clones from the PCR reads with MiXCR. In the table there are 17,000 or so clones, about 30% of which are singletons. Sequencing was performed on adjacent normal tissue. All receptors derive from a female donor with papillary thyroid cancer or a benign thyroid nodule (not recorded which). Some clones in this sample may be carry-over from other donors' samples.

In the case of this clone: Other DNA variants within this sample encode the same CDR3. The chain couples TRBV12-3 or TRBV12-4 to TRBJ2-3; TRBD2 might be the D (5 bases). This CDR3 is 14 amino acids long. V gave up 5 bases and J gave up 0 bases, with 9 bases separating them. The CDR3 here is CASSPGTSTDTQYF. CDR3 coding DNA: TGTGCCAGCAGTCCGGGAACTAGCACAGATACGCAGTATTTT.

A remark on this clone: An end of the junction differs from the germline gene, which may be a read error. The rearrangement links TRBV11-2 to TRBJ2-6; tentative D call: TRBD1 (5 bases). The CDR3 contains 13 residues. Germline loops: CDR1 SGHAT, CDR2 FQNNGV. The CDR3 is CAINLVGANALTF. As DNA, the CDR3 is TGTGCCATCAACCTCGTTGGGGCCAACGCCCTGACTTTC.

Comments on this clone: This could be a read error, since a much larger clone is one nucleotide away. The chain joins TRBV7-3 to TRBJ2-6; tentatively, D is TRBD1 or TRBD2 (6 bases each). CDR1 is SGHTA and CDR2 is FQGTGA in the germline V gene. This CDR3 comprises 17 residues. The CDR3 coding sequence is TGTGCCAGCAGCTTAATGGGGGGCAGCTCTGGGTCCAACGTCCTGACTTTC. Translation: CASSLMGGSSGSNVLTF. Full variable domain (missing parts from reference TRBV7-3 and TRBJ2-6): GAGVSQTPSNKVTEKGKYVELRCDPISGHTALYWYRQSLGQGPEFLIYFQGTGAADDSGLPNDRFFAVRPEGSVSTLKIQRTERGDSAVYLCASSLMGGSSGSNVLTFGAGSRLTVL.

CDR3 amino acids: CAMGSDGAGSTDTQYF. The CDR3 coding sequence is TGTGCCATGGGCTCGGACGGCGCAGGGAGCACAGATACGCAGTATTTT. The chain combines TRBV10-3 with TRBJ2-3; possible D gene TRBD1, 5 bases. CDR1 is ENHRY and CDR2 is SYGVKD in the germline V gene. Trimming shortened V by 9 bases and J by 0 bases, and 19 bases separated the two germline ends. The CDR3 consists of 16 residues.

This chain joins TRBV6-2 or TRBV6-3 and TRBJ2-7; D call uncertain. The CDR3 runs to 14 residues. Trimming stripped 0 bases from V and 13 bases from J, with 19 bases between. The germline CDR1 and CDR2 sequences are MNHEY and SVGEGT. The CDR3 spells CASSYSGSLAERYF. The DNA of the CDR3 is TGTGCCAGCAGTTACTCAGGCTCTCTGGCAGAGAGATACTTC.

This clone has a handful of counts. The chain is built from TRBV5-1 and TRBJ2-5; TRBD1 or TRBD2 may be the D gene (5 bases each). Germline loops: CDR1 SGHRS, CDR2 YFSETQ. The V end lost 4 bases, the J end lost 7 bases, and 17 bases lay between the germline ends. CDR3 size: 14 residues. CDR3 in DNA: TGCGCCAGCAGCCTCGGGGACCTAGGGTGGACCCAGTACTTC. Translated, it gives CASSLGDLGWTQYF.

Only a few counts were recorded for this clone. J is TRBJ2-1 and V is TRBV10-2; D may be TRBD1 or TRBD2 (5 bases each). V lost 0 bases and J 15 bases, leaving 24 bases between the germline ends. This CDR3 has 16 residues. Germline-derived CDR1 and CDR2 are WSHSY and SAAADI. DNA of the CDR3: TGCGCCAGCAGTGAGTCGCGGTGGTCGAGGGGACCCTCTGTGTTCTTC. This sequence encodes CASSESRWSRGPSVFF.

The chain has TRBV6-2 or TRBV6-3 and TRBJ1-2; a weak D match, TRBD1 (5 bases). V lost 0 bases to trimming and J lost 4 bases, with 12 bases between them. CDR1 and CDR2 from the germline V gene are MNHEY and SVGEGT. This CDR3 comprises 15 residues. CDR3 protein: CASSYSWGAGYGYTF. The CDR3 nucleotides are TGTGCCAGCAGTTACTCGTGGGGCGCTGGCTATGGCTACACCTTC.

This clone was seen a few times. The CDR3 DNA is TGCAGTGCTCCTGTACCGGGACGCCCAGAGACCCAGTACTTC. It translates to CSAPVPGRPETQYF. V usage is TRBV20-1 and J usage is TRBJ2-5; the D gene could be TRBD1 or TRBD2 (5 bases each). Germline-derived CDR1 and CDR2 are DFQATT and SNEGSKA (reference sequence). The V gene lost 5 bases and the J gene lost 4 bases, with 17 bases spanning the gap. The CDR3 is made up of 14 amino acids.

The chain has TRBV9 and TRBJ2-2, with D uncertain. Per the germline V gene, CDR1 is SGDLS and CDR2 is YYNGEE. The V and J ends lost 0 bases and 1 base respectively, with 7 bases between them. The CDR3 sequence is 15 residues long. CDR3 loop: CASSVGILNTGELFF. CDR3 sequence (DNA): TGTGCCAGCAGCGTAGGCATCCTGAACACCGGGGAGCTGTTTTTT.

This clone has just a few counts. The chain combines TRBV11-2 with TRBJ2-3, with 7 positions matching TRBD1. The J segment lost 2 bases and the V segment lost 2 bases, leaving 4 bases of the junction unmatched. CDR1 is SGHAT and CDR2 is FQNNGV in the germline V gene. The CDR3 loop spans 15 amino acids. CDR3 residues: CASSLNRGYTDTQYF. CDR3 coding DNA: TGTGCCAGCAGCTTAAACAGGGGCTACACAGATACGCAGTATTTT. The variable domain in full, completed from reference TRBV11-2 and TRBJ2-3, reads EAGVAQSPRYKIIEKRQSVAFWCNPISGHATLYWYQQILGQGPKLLIQFQNNGVVDDSQLPKDRFSAERLKGVDSTLKIQPAKLEDSAVYLCASSLNRGYTDTQYFGPGTRLTVL.

In this sample, this clone is large. V is TRBV25-1 and J is TRBJ1-4, with 9 nucleotides matching TRBD1. Per the germline V gene, CDR1 is MGHDK and CDR2 is SYGVNS. The J segment lost 7 bases and the V segment lost 1 base, leaving 4 bases of the junction unmatched. This CDR3 has 15 residues. The CDR3 loop is CASSEWGQGGEKLFF. As DNA, the CDR3 is TGTGCCAGCAGTGAATGGGGACAGGGAGGTGAAAAACTGTTTTTT.

This clone has a handful of counts. The genes are TRBV6-2 or TRBV6-3 and TRBJ2-1; no firm D call. The V gene lost 0 bases and the J gene lost 4 bases, with 7 bases spanning the gap. In germline, CDR1 is MNHEY, CDR2 SVGEGT. The CDR3 length is 14 residues. Written as DNA, the CDR3 is TGTGCCAGCAGTTACTCGAGCATATACAATGAGCAGTTCTTC. It encodes CASSYSSIYNEQFF.

The chain joins TRBV5-1 to TRBJ2-2; 8 bases fit TRBD2. The CDR3 contains 14 residues. The germline V gene has CDR1 SGHRS and CDR2 YFSETQ. Unmatched junction bases numbered 5, after V lost 9 bases and J lost 1 base. The CDR3 region is CATTAGGNTGELFF. The CDR3 DNA reads as TGCGCCACAACCGCGGGGGGGAACACCGGGGAGCTGTTTTTT.

This clone has a handful of counts. The genes are TRBV20-1 and TRBJ2-7; 9 nucleotides agree with TRBD2. The trim removed 0 bases at V and 2 bases at J, leaving 5 bases unmatched. The CDR3 has 15 residues. Per the germline V gene, CDR1 is DFQATT and CDR2 is SNEGSKA (reference sequence). Written as DNA, the CDR3 is TGCAGTGCTAGAGAGCTAGCGGGGTTAACCTACGAGCAGTACTTC. Its translation is CSARELAGLTYEQYF.

This clone occurred a few times. The chain combines TRBV11-2 with TRBJ2-3; D may be TRBD2 (5 bases). Germline loops: CDR1 SGHAT, CDR2 FQNNGV. The CDR3 consists of 17 residues. Trimming shortened V by 0 bases and J by 3 bases, and 16 bases separated the two germline ends. The CDR3 sequence: CASSLEGSDSSTDTQYF. The CDR3 nucleotides read TGTGCCAGCAGCTTAGAGGGTTCGGACTCGAGTACAGATACGCAGTATTTT.

CDR3 bases: TGCAGTGCTACGGACAGGAATGGTGATCAGCCCCAGCATTTT. It translates to CSATDRNGDQPQHF. This chain joins TRBV20-1 and TRBJ1-5; 7 nucleotides match TRBD1. Losses at the gene ends were 4 bases for V and 5 bases for J; bases not matched to a gene: 8. The CDR3 extends over 14 amino acids. Germline V gene lookup returns CDR1 DFQATT and CDR2 SNEGSKA (reference sequence).

This clone was observed a handful of times. The rearrangement links TRBV6-1 to TRBJ2-7; D is unresolved. This CDR3 is 14 amino acids long. V was cut by 3 bases and J by 7 bases, with 16 bases left in between. The germline gives CDR1 MNHNS, CDR2 SASEGT. CDR3 DNA sequence: TGTGCCAGCAGTGATCGTGGATCCTTTAGGGAGCAGTACTTC. This encodes CASSDRGSFREQYF.